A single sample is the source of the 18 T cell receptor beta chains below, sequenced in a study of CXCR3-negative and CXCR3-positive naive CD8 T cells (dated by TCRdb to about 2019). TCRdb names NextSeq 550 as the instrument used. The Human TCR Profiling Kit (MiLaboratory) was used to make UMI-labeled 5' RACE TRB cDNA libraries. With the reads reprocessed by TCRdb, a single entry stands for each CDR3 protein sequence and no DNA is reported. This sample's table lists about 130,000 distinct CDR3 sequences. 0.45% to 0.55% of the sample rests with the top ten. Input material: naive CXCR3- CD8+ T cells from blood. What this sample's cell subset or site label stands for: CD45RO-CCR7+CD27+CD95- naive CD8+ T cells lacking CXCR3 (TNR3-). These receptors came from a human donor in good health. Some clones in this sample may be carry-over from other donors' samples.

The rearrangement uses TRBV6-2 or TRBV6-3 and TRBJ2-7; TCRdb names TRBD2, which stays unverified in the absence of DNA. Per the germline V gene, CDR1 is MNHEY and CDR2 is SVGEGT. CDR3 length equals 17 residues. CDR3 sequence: CASSYSPSGDPTYEQYF.

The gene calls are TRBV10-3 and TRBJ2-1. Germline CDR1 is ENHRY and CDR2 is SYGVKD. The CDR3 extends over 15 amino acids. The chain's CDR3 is CAISDSLRPYNEQFF.

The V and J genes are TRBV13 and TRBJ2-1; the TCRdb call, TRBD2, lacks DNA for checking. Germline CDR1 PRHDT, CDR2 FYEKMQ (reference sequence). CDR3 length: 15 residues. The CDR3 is CASIPGTSSYNEQFF.

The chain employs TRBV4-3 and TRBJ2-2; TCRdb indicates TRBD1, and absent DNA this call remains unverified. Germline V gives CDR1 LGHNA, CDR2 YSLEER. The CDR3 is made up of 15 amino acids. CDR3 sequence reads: CASSPGRVWTGELFF.

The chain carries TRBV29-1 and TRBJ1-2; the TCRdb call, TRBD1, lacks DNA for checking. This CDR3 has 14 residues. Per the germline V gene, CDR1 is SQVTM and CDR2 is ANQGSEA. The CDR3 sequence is CSVEDRYRTYGYTF.

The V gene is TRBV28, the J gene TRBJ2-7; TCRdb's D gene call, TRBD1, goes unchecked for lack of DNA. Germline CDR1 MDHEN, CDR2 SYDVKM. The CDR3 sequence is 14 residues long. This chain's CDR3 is CASKTPGTPYEQYF.

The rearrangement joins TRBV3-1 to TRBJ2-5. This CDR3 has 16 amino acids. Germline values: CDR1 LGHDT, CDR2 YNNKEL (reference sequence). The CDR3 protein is CASSPGALGYQETQYF.

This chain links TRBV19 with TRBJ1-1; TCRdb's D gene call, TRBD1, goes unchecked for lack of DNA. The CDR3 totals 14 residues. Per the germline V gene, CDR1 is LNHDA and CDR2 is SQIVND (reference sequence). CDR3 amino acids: CASSTDPWTDEAFF.

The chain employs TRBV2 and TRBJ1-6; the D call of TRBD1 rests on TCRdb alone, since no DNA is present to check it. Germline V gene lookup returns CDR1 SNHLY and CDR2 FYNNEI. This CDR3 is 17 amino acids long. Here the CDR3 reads CASSEEGDRTSNSPLHF.

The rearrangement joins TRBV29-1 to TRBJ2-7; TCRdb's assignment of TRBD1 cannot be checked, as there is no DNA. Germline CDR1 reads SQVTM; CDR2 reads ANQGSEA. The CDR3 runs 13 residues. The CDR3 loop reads CSVTPTGFYEQYF.

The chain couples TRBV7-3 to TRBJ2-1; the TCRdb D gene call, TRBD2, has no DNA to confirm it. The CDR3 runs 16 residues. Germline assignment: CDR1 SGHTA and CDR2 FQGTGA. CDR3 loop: CASSRGLAGLYNEQFF.

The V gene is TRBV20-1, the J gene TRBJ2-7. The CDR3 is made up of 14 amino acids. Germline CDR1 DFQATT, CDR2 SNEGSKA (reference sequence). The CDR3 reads CSASGLSSSYEQYF.

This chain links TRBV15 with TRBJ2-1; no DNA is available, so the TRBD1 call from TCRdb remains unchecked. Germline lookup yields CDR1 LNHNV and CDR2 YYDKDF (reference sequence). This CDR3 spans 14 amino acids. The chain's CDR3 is CATSSPEWGGEQFF.

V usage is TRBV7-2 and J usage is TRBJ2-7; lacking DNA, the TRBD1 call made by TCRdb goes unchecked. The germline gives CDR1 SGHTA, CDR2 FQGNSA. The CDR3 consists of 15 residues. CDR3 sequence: CASSPPVGHSVEQYF.

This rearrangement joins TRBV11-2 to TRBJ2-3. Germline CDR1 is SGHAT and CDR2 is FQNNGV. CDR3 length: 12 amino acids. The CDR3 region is CASSLGTDTQYF.

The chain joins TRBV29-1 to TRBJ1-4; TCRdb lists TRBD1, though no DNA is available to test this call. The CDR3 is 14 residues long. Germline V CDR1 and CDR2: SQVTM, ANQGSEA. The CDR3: CSVPGTGRNEKLFF. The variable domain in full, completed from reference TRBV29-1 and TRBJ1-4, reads SAVISQKPSRDICQRGTSLTIQCQVDSQVTMMFWYRQQPGQSLTLIATANQGSEATYESGFVIDKFPISRPNLTFSTLTVSNMSPEDSSIYLCSVPGTGRNEKLFFGSGTQLSVL.

The CDR3 protein is CASSPDRDLNTEAFF. The chain combines TRBV28 with TRBJ1-1; TCRdb names TRBD1, which stays unverified in the absence of DNA. This CDR3 is built from 15 residues. CDR1 is MDHEN, CDR2 SYDVKM, per germline.

The CDR3 is CASSLGTGGVYEQFF. The rearrangement links TRBV7-9 to TRBJ2-1; TCRdb gives TRBD1 as the D gene, but with no DNA this cannot be confirmed. CDR1 and CDR2 (germline): SEHNR, FQNEAQ (reference sequence). The CDR3 sequence is 15 residues long.